The sequence of this T cell receptor (beta chain) was determined in a study of T cell responses to AZD1222 COVID-19 vaccine. Study in general: Both about-4-week and about-12-week second-dose recipients were combined.

Study findings and constraints: Only five or six AZD1222 recipients were seropositive at baseline.

With regard to this clone: What it binds is unknown.

Germline V gives CDR1 MNHEY, CDR2 SVGEGT. The CDR3 totals 15 residues. Deletions cut 6 bases from V and 2 bases from J, with 16 bases between. Profiling relied on immunoSEQ multiplex PCR, and the TCRdb table lists in-frame clones only, not all of them. Among about 140,000 clones listed, 80% to 95% were seen once. This sample comprised peripheral blood, obtained on day 0 of AZD1222 vaccination. This TCR came from an adult in good health. The V and J genes are TRBV6-2 or TRBV6-3 and TRBJ2-5; D ambiguous. The DNA for the CDR3 is TGTGCCAGCAGCCCTAATTTGGCCAGACAAGAGACCCAGTACTTC. Residues: CASSPNLARQETQYF.